Presented here are 24 T cell receptor beta chains from one specimen sequenced in a study of cytomegalovirus exposure and HLA in healthy donors. PCR involved 60 Vbeta and 13 Jbeta primers. The table came from immunoSEQ multiplex PCR; TCRdb's copy has only in-frame clones and leaves some out. The data hold approximately 100,000 clones, with roughly 80% observed a single time. Sequencing input: PBMCs. The receptors were gathered from a man in his sixties in good health and CMV-seropositive.

V usage is TRBV6-1 and J usage is TRBJ2-3; 10 positions match TRBD2. With V trimmed by 0 bases and J by 4 bases, 4 bases remained unmatched. Germline V gene lookup returns CDR1 MNHNS and CDR2 SASEGT. This CDR3 has 16 residues. The CDR3, as DNA: TGTGCCAGCAGTGAAGCTAGCGGGGGGAGCGCAGATACGCAGTATTTT. Encoded protein: CASSEASGGSADTQYF.

The V gene is TRBV19, the J gene TRBJ2-7; 8 positions match TRBD1. This CDR3 has 14 residues. The germline V gene encodes CDR1 LNHDA and CDR2 SQIVND (reference sequence). Germline trimming cut 5 bases from V and 2 bases from J; bases unmatched to any gene: 5. The chain's CDR3 is CASSLQGVPYEQYF. In DNA form, the CDR3 reads TGTGCCAGTAGTCTACAGGGGGTTCCCTACGAGCAGTACTTC.

CDR3 DNA sequence: TGTGCTAGTGGTTTCACAACTAACTATGGCTACACCTTC. This sequence encodes CASGFTTNYGYTF. The rearrangement links TRBV12-5 to TRBJ1-2; D uncertain. V shed 3 bases and J shed 0 bases, with 5 bases lying between them. Germline assignment: CDR1 LGHNT and CDR2 FRNRAP. The CDR3 spans 13 residues.

The V and J genes are TRBV9 and TRBJ2-2; D unresolved. V shed 0 bases and J shed 6 bases, with 9 bases lying between them. Per the germline V gene, CDR1 is SGDLS and CDR2 is YYNGEE. The CDR3 is made up of 14 amino acids. In nucleotides, the CDR3 is TGTGCCAGCAGCGTAGCTAGAGTAGCCGGGGAGCTGTTTTTT. Translating it yields CASSVARVAGELFF.

The genes are TRBV2 and TRBJ1-5; possibly TRBD1 for D (6 bases). Looked up from germline, CDR1 is SNHLY and CDR2 is FYNNEI. V dropped 7 bases and J dropped 2 bases, with 15 bases sitting between them. The CDR3 consists of 15 residues. CDR3 DNA: TGTGCCAGCATGGGGGCAGTGGTGGGCAATCAGCCCCAGCATTTT. Translating gives CASMGAVVGNQPQHF.

The V and J genes are TRBV2 and TRBJ1-6; weak D call: TRBD1 (5 bases). The CDR3 is 10 amino acids. Germline CDR1 and CDR2: SNHLY and FYNNEI. Trimming shortened V by 8 bases and J by 13 bases, and 9 bases separated the two germline ends. CDR3 DNA sequence: TGTGCCAGCGGGGCCCGTCCCCTCCACTTT. Its translation: CASGARPLHF.

The rearrangement joins TRBV9 to TRBJ2-5; weak D call: TRBD2 (5 bases). Trimming took 0 bases from V and 4 from J, leaving 13 bases between them. The germline gives CDR1 SGDLS, CDR2 YYNGEE. The CDR3 is made up of 15 amino acids. The CDR3 DNA reads as TGTGCCAGCAGCGTAGACGGAGGAGTGGGAGAGACCCAGTACTTC. Translating it yields CASSVDGGVGETQYF.

The chain carries TRBV6-5 and TRBJ2-1, with 7 nucleotides matching TRBD1. J lost 0 bases, V lost 5 bases, and 4 bases had no gene match. This CDR3 spans 15 amino acids. Germline V gene data show CDR1 as MNHEY and CDR2 as SVGAGI. The CDR3: CASSPTGSSYNEQFF. The CDR3 coding sequence is TGTGCCAGCAGTCCGACAGGGAGCTCCTACAATGAGCAGTTCTTC.

The chain has TRBV7-8 and TRBJ2-3; 12 bases fit TRBD2. The CDR3 covers 17 residues. Losses at the gene ends were 5 bases for V and 0 bases for J; bases not matched to a gene: 6. Germline CDR1 and CDR2: SGHVS and FQNEAQ. CDR3 sequence reads: CASSDWTSGVSTDTQYF. The DNA of the CDR3 is TGTGCCAGCAGCGATTGGACTAGCGGGGTGAGCACAGATACGCAGTATTTT.

The V call is TRBV7-3, the J call TRBJ2-3; 10 bases agree with TRBD2. Germline V gene lookup returns CDR1 SGHTA and CDR2 FQGTGA. The CDR3 is made up of 17 amino acids. Losses at the gene ends were 2 bases for V and 2 bases for J; bases not matched to a gene: 7. The CDR3 protein is CASSLQPSGGFTDTQYF. In DNA, the CDR3 is TGTGCCAGCAGCTTACAGCCTAGCGGGGGATTCACAGATACGCAGTATTTT.

The chain has TRBV6-5 and TRBJ2-1; D may be TRBD1 (7 bases). In germline, CDR1 is MNHEY, CDR2 SVGAGI. V lost 2 bases and J lost 5, with 13 bases in between. The CDR3 is 15 residues long. The CDR3 loop is CASSYASRGDNEQFF. The CDR3 DNA is TGTGCCAGCAGTTACGCTAGCAGGGGGGACAATGAGCAGTTCTTC.

This clone showed up just a few times. The V and J genes are TRBV14 and TRBJ2-3, with D perhaps TRBD2 (6 bases). Trimming removed 4 bases at V and 4 bases at J, with 15 bases between. Germline-derived CDR1 and CDR2 are SGHDN and FVKESK. The CDR3 is 15 amino acids. The CDR3 region is CASSRRTGDPDTQYF. DNA of the CDR3: TGTGCCAGCAGCCGCAGGACGGGGGACCCAGATACGCAGTATTTT.

The CDR3 is CASSIGDSSSYEQYF. The CDR3 coding sequence is TGTGCCAGTAGTATCGGGGACAGTTCCTCCTACGAGCAGTACTTC. J is TRBJ2-7 and V is TRBV19; 7 nucleotides match TRBD1. The ends lost 3 bases at V and 0 bases at J; junction bases unmatched: 5. Germline CDR1 LNHDA, CDR2 SQIVND (reference sequence). The CDR3 extends over 15 amino acids.

This chain links TRBV5-6 with TRBJ2-1; 14 positions agree with TRBD2. Germline values: CDR1 SGHDT, CDR2 YYEEEE. Losses at the gene ends were 4 bases for V and 4 bases for J; bases not matched to a gene: 10. This CDR3 region has 18 residues. CDR3: CASSAGLAGGPTYNEQFF. The CDR3 DNA follows: TGTGCCAGCAGCGCAGGACTAGCGGGGGGACCTACATACAATGAGCAGTTCTTC.

This clone was counted a few times. V usage is TRBV4-3 and J usage is TRBJ1-5; 7 positions match TRBD1. This CDR3 is 15 amino acids long. Germline V lookup: CDR1 LGHNA, CDR2 YSLEER. V was pared by 4 bases and J by 0 bases, with 3 bases of the junction left unmatched. CDR3 in amino acids: CASSRNRGSNQPQHF. The CDR3 coding sequence is TGCGCCAGCAGCCGCAACAGGGGTAGCAATCAGCCCCAGCATTTT.

The rearrangement links TRBV7-3 to TRBJ1-1; D gene ambiguous. The germline gives CDR1 SGHTA, CDR2 FQGTGA. V dropped 1 base and J dropped 3 bases, with 9 bases sitting between them. The CDR3 is 14 amino acids. The CDR3 DNA reads as TGTGCCAGCAGCTTAATGGGAGGTGACACTGAAGCTTTCTTT. This sequence encodes CASSLMGGDTEAFF.

J is TRBJ2-7 and V is TRBV6-5; TRBD1 aligns across 12 bases. V trimming: 6 bases; J trimming: 8 bases; junction bases outside the gene matches: 5. The germline CDR1 and CDR2 sequences are MNHEY and SVGAGI. This CDR3 is built from 13 residues. The CDR3 here is CASSPGQGAKQYF. In DNA form, the CDR3 reads TGTGCCAGCAGCCCGGGACAGGGGGCTAAGCAGTACTTC.

The chain has TRBV19 and TRBJ1-2, with 8 bases identical to TRBD1. The V and J ends lost 1 base and 0 bases, in that order; junction bases with no gene match: 1. The CDR3 runs to 15 residues. Germline loops: CDR1 LNHDA, CDR2 SQIVND (reference sequence). The CDR3 DNA is TGTGCCAGTAGTATAGCAGGGGGCTCTAACTATGGCTACACCTTC. As protein: CASSIAGGSNYGYTF.

As to this clone: The germline gene is not matched at one end of the junction; a read error may be the cause. The chain is built from TRBV7-9 and TRBJ2-3; TRBD2 might be the D (6 bases). Germline lookup yields CDR1 SEHNR and CDR2 FQNEAQ (reference sequence). This CDR3 is 12 amino acids long. The CDR3 loop is CSSTAGIGTQYF. The CDR3 DNA sequence: TGTTCCAGCACCGCGGGGATCGGTACGCAGTATTTT.

The chain has TRBV21-1 and TRBJ1-1. TRBV21-1 is a pseudogene locus. CDR3 length equals 15 residues. This chain's CDR3 is CASSKSGKRDTEAFF. For the CDR3, the DNA is TGTGCCAGCAGCAAATCGGGGAAGAGGGACACTGAAGCTTTCTTT.

The chain recombines TRBV7-8 with TRBJ1-6; 7 positions agree with TRBD1. Per the germline V gene, CDR1 is SGHVS and CDR2 is FQNEAQ. The CDR3 has 17 amino acids. The V gene end was trimmed by 2 bases and the J gene end by 0 bases; junction bases not matched to a gene: 4. In DNA, the CDR3 is TGTGCCAGCAGCTTAAGACAGGGTAGCTCCTATAATTCACCCCTCCACTTT. This encodes CASSLRQGSSYNSPLHF.

The chain uses TRBV30 and TRBJ2-5; 12 bases are shared with TRBD2. The tail of the sequence fits TRBJ2-7 better, so the J call may be wrong. The CDR3 sequence is 13 residues long. Per the germline V gene, CDR1 is GTSNPN and CDR2 is SVGIG (reference sequence). The CDR3 region is CAWALAGGYEQYF. In DNA form, the CDR3 reads TGTGCCTGGGCACTAGCGGGGGGCTACGAGCAGTACTTC.

The chain carries TRBV25-1 and TRBJ1-2; D remains ambiguous. The germline CDR1 and CDR2 sequences are MGHDK and SYGVNS. The CDR3 totals 15 residues. V was trimmed by 4 bases and J by 6 bases, leaving 18 bases between them. The CDR3 here is CASSGRRGTSDGYTF. The CDR3 DNA reads as TGTGCCAGCAGTGGGAGACGAGGAACGAGCGATGGCTACACCTTC.

The genes are TRBV5-1 and TRBJ1-1; no clear D. CDR1 SGHRS and CDR2 YFSETQ come from the germline V gene. The CDR3 is made up of 13 amino acids. Trimming shortened V by 0 bases and J by 7 bases, and 10 bases separated the two germline ends. In nucleotides, the CDR3 is TGCGCCAGCAGCTTGGAGTGGCTCCGTGAAGCTTTCTTT. Translated, it gives CASSLEWLREAFF. Drawing the rest from reference TRBV5-1 and TRBJ1-1, the complete variable domain is KAGVTQTPRYLIKTRGQQVTLSCSPISGHRSVSWYQQTPGQGLQFLFEYFSETQRNKGNFPGRFSGRQFSNSRSEMNVSTLELGDSALYLCASSLEWLREAFFGQGTRLTVV.